This TCR beta chain was identified during a study of T cells in Graves' hyperthyroidism and ophthalmopathy. General study results and limits: Most thyroid clonotypes expanded above 0.001 were also detected in blood.

The germline CDR1 and CDR2 sequences are SGHDN and FVKESK. The CDR3 runs to 18 residues. After removal of 2 bases from V and 2 bases from J, the junction contained 5 bases not matched to a gene. A remark on this clonotype: Its antigen is undetermined.

Exclusions: uncontrolled infection, other autoimmune disease, pregnancy, lactation. It was 10 ml of fresh peripheral blood that supplied the PBMCs. Using RNA transcripts as the source, TCR beta CDR3 regions were amplified. The TCR CDR3 was amplified in a first-round RT-PCR using the HTBI primer set. TCRdb recomputed calls from the multiplex PCR reads with MiXCR, one row per CDR3 protein. Of 550,000 to 600,000 distinct CDR3 sequences detected, 16% appear once; the ten largest clones hold 15% to 20%. The clonotype originates from a woman younger than 30 with Graves' hyperthyroidism. Specimen: blood. V gene TRBV14 combines with J gene TRBJ2-6; 11 bases are a match to TRBD1. CDR3 region: CASSQLGQGAAGANVLTF. CDR3 in DNA: TGTGCCAGCAGCCAACTAGGACAGGGGGCGGCTGGGGCCAACGTCCTGACTTTC.